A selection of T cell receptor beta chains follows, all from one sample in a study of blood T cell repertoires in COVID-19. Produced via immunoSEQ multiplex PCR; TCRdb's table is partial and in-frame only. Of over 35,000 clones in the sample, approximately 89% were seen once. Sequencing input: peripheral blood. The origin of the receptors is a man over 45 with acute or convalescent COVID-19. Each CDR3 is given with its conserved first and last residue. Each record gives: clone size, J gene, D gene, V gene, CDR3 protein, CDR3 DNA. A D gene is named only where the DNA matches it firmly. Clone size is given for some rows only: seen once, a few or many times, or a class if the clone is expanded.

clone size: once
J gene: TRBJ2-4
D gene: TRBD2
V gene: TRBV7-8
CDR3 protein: CASSSRSTSGGAVAKNIQYF
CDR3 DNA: TGTGCCAGCAGCTCCCGATCGACTAGCGGGGGGGCCGTGGCCAAAAACATTCAGTACTTC

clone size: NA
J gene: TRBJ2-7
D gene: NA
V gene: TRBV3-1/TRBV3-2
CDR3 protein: CASSQDWGNSYEQYF
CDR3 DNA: TGTGCCAGCAGCCAAGATTGGGGCAATTCCTACGAGCAGTACTTC

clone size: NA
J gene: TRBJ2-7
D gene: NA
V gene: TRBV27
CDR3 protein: CASSLFAGSYEQYF
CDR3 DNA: TGTGCCAGCAGTTTATTCGCAGGGTCCTACGAGCAGTACTTC

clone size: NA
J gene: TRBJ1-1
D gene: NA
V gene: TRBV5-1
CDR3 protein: CASSSHSGGTEAFF
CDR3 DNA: TGCGCCAGCAGCTCTCATTCCGGGGGCACTGAAGCTTTCTTT

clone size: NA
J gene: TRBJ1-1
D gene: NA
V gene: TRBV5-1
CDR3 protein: CASSLDRDTEAFF
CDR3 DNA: TGCGCCAGCAGCTTGGACAGGGATACTGAAGCTTTCTTT

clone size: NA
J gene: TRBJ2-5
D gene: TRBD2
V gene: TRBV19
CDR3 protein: CASSIRGLAGETETQYF
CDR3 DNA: TGTGCCAGTAGTATAAGAGGACTAGCGGGAGAAACGGAGACCCAGTACTTC

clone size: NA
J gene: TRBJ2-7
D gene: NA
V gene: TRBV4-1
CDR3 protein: CASSQATLAASYEQYF
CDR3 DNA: TGCGCCAGCAGCCAAGCTACGTTAGCGGCCTCCTACGAGCAGTACTTC

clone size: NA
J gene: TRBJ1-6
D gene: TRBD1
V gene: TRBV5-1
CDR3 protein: CASSSQGVDSPLHF
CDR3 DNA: TGCGCCAGCAGCTCACAGGGGGTCGATTCACCCCTCCACTTT

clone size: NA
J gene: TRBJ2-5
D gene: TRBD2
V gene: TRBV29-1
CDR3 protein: CSVLSGGEETQYF
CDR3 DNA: TGCAGCGTTCTCAGCGGGGGGGAAGAGACCCAGTACTTC

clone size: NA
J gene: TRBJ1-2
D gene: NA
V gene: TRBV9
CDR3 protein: CASSPLGAGDYGYTF
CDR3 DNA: TGTGCCAGCAGCCCCTTAGGGGCGGGGGACTATGGCTACACCTTC

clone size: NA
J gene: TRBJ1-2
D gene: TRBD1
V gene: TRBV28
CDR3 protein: CASSRTGAAYTF
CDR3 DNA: TGTGCCAGCAGCCGCACAGGGGCGGCGTACACCTTC

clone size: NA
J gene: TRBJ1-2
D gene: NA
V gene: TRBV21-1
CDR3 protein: CASSKDSPNYGYTF
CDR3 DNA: TGTGCCAGCAGCAAAGATAGCCCTAACTATGGCTACACCTTC

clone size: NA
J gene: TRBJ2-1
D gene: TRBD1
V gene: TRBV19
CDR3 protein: CASSSGTEVNEQFF
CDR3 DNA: TGTGCCAGTAGCTCCGGGACAGAGGTCAATGAGCAGTTCTTC

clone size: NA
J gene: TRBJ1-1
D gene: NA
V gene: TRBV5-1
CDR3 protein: CASSLVAGMNTEAFF
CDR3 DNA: TGCGCCAGCAGCTTGGTAGCTGGAATGAACACTGAAGCTTTCTTT

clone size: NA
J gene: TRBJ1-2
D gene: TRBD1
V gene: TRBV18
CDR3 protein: CASSPQGAPGYTF
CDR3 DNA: TGTGCCAGCTCACCTCAGGGGGCGCCTGGCTACACCTTC

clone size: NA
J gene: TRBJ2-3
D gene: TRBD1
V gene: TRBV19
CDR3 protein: CASRGTGGDTQYF
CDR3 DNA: TGTGCCAGTAGAGGGACAGGGGGCGATACGCAGTATTTT

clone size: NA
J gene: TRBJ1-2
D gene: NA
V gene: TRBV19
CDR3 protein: CASGKAGPEFGYTF
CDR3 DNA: TGTGCCAGTGGCAAGGCAGGGCCAGAGTTTGGCTACACCTTC

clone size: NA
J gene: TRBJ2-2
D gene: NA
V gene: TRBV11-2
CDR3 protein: CASSAGRGRRNTGELFF
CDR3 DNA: TGTGCCAGCAGCGCGGGCCGGGGTCGGCGGAACACCGGGGAGCTGTTTTTT

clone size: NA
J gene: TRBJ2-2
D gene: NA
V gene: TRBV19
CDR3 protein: CASSLIRGTGTGELFF
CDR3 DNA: TGTGCCAGTAGTTTGATTCGGGGGACTGGGACGGGGGAGCTGTTTTTT

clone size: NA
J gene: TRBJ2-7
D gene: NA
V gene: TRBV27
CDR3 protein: CASSLWAGDPYEQYF
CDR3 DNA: TGTGCCAGCAGTTTGTGGGCAGGGGACCCCTACGAGCAGTACTTC

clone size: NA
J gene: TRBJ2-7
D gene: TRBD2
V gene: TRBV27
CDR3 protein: CASSLQLAGGPYEQYF
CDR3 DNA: TGTGCCAGCAGCCTACAACTAGCGGGAGGGCCCTACGAGCAGTACTTC

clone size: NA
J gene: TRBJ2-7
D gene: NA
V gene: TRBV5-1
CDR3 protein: CASRHRDSYEQYF
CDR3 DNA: TGCGCCAGCAGACACAGAGACTCCTACGAGCAGTACTTC

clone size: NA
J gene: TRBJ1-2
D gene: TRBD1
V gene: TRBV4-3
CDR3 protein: CASSQDRTGLNYGYTF
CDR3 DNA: TGCGCCAGCAGCCAAGATCGGACAGGGCTGAACTATGGCTACACCTTC

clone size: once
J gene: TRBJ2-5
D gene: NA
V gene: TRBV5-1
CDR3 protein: CASSPTAPGLETQYF
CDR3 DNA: TGCGCCAGCAGCCCGACAGCGCCAGGGTTGGAGACCCAGTACTTC

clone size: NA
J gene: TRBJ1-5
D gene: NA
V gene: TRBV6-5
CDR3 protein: CASSWGRGSNQPQHF
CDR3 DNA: TGTGCCAGCAGTTGGGGCAGGGGAAGCAATCAGCCCCAGCATTTT

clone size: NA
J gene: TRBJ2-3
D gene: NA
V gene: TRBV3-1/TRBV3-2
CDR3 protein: CASSQGLAFSDTQYF
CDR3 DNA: TGTGCCAGCAGCCAAGGTCTAGCGTTTAGTGATACGCAGTATTTT

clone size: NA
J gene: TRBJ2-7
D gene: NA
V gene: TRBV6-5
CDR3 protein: CASSYGRGNEQYF
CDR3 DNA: TGTGCCAGCAGTTATGGGCGGGGAAACGAGCAGTACTTC

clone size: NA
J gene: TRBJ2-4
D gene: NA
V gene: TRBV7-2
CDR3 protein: CASSSLERTNIQYF
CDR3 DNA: TGTGCCAGCAGCTCCCTAGAAAGGACTAACATTCAGTACTTC

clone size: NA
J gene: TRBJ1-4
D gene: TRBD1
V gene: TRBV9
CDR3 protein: CASSLRTGEGEKLFF
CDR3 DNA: TGTGCCAGCAGCCTCAGGACAGGGGAAGGTGAAAAACTGTTTTTT

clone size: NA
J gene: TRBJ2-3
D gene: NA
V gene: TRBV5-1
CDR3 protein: CASSWRDAEDTQYF
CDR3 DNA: TGCGCCAGCAGCTGGCGGGATGCGGAAGATACGCAGTATTTT

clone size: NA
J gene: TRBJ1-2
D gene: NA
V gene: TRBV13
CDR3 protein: CASSLGLTDWGYTF
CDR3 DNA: TGTGCCAGCAGCTTAGGACTGACAGATTGGGGCTACACCTTC

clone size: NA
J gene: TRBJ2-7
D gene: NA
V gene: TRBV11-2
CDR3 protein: CASSLLPGLYYEQYF
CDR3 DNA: TGTGCCAGCAGCCTCCTCCCGGGACTCTACTACGAGCAGTACTTC